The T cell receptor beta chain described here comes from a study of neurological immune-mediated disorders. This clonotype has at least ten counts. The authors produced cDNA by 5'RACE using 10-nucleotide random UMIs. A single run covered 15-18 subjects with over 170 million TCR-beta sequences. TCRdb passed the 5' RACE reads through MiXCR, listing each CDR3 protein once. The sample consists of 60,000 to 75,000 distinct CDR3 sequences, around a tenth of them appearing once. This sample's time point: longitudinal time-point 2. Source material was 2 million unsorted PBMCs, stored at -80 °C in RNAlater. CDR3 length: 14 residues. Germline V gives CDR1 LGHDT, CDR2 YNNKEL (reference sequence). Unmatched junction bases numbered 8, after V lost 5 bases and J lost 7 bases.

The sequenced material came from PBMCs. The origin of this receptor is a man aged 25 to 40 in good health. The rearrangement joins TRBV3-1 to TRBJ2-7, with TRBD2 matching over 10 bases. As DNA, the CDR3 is TGTGCCAGCAGCGAACCGGGACTAGCGAATGAGCAGTACTTC. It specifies CASSEPGLANEQYF.